The rows below give T cell receptor beta chains drawn from one sample of a study of blood T cell repertoires in COVID-19. Here immunoSEQ multiplex PCR was the method, and the copy in TCRdb shows in-frame clones only, minus some. This table has roughly 230,000 clones, roughly four fifths appearing once. The sequenced material came from peripheral blood. The receptor set was obtained from a woman aged 45 to 65 with acute or convalescent COVID-19. Each CDR3 is given with its conserved first and last residue. A D gene is named only where the DNA matches it firmly. Where a row states a size, it is once, few, many or the class of an expanded clone; other rows omit it.

size	J	V	D	DNA	CDR3
-	TRBJ1-2	TRBV28	TRBD1	TGTGCCAGCAGGCCCTCCACCGGACAGGGCTATGGCTACACCTTC	CASRPSTGQGYGYTF
-	TRBJ1-2	TRBV19	TRBD1	TGTGCCAGTACCGCGGCATGGACAGGGGACTATGGCTACACCTTC	CASTAAWTGDYGYTF
-	TRBJ1-2	TRBV3-1/TRBV3-2	TRBD1	TGTGCCAGCAGCCAAGCGACAGGGGGCACTAACTATGGCTACACCTTC	CASSQATGGTNYGYTF
-	TRBJ2-7	TRBV11-2	-	TGTGCCAGCAGCTTAAGGGCAGGGTCCTACGAGCAGTACTTC	CASSLRAGSYEQYF
few	TRBJ1-5	TRBV10-3	TRBD1	TGTGCCATCAGTGAGGGGACAGGGGTTTATCAGCCCCAGCATTTT	CAISEGTGVYQPQHF
few	TRBJ2-7	TRBV7-2	-	TGTGCCAGCAGCTATGTAGGTCAAGGGGACGAGCAGTACTTC	CASSYVGQGDEQYF
-	TRBJ1-6	TRBV4-2	-	TGTGCCAGCAGCCAAGAACCCCACGGGGTAGCGTCCTATAATTCACCCCTCCACTTT	CASSQEPHGVASYNSPLHF
-	TRBJ2-6	TRBV3-1/TRBV3-2	-	TGTGCCAGCAGCCAGCGGACTGGGGCCAACGTCCTGACTTTC	CASSQRTGANVLTF
few	TRBJ1-5	TRBV27	TRBD1	TGTGCCAGCAGGCAGGGGGCGAGCAATCAGCCCCAGCATTTT	CASRQGASNQPQHF
-	TRBJ2-3	TRBV4-3	-	TGCGCCAGCAGCCAAGAGTTGCAGGGGACGGATACGCAGTATTTT	CASSQELQGTDTQYF
-	TRBJ2-3	TRBV19	TRBD2	TGTGCCAGTACCTCAATAGCGGGGGGGGCGCAGTATTTT	CASTSIAGGAQYF
-	TRBJ1-5	TRBV4-1	-	TGCGCCAGCAGCCTAAGACAGGCCAATCAGCCCCAGCATTTT	CASSLRQANQPQHF
-	TRBJ1-2	TRBV3-1/TRBV3-2	-	TGTGCCAGCAGCCAAGCTAGCTATGGCTACACCTTC	CASSQASYGYTF
-	TRBJ1-1	TRBV6-6	TRBD1	TGTGCCAGCACGAACCGTCCAGGGGGCACTGAAGCTTTCTTT	CASTNRPGGTEAFF